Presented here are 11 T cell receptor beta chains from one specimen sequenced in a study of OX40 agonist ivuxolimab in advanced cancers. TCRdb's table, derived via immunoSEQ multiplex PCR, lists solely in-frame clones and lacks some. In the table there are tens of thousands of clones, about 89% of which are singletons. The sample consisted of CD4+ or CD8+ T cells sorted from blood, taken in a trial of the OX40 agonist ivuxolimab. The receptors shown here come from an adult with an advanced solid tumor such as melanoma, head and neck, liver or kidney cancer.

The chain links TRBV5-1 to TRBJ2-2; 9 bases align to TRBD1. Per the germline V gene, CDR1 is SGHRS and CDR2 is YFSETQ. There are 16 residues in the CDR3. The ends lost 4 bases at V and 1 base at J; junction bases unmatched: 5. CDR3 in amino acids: CASSLGTGRNTGELFF. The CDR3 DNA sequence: TGCGCCAGCAGCCTCGGGACAGGGCGGAACACCGGGGAGCTGTTTTTT.

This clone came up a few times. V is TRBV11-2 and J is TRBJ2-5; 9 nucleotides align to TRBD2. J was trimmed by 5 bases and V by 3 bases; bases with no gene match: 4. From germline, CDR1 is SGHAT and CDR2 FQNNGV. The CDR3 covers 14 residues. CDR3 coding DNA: TGTGCCAGCAGCTTGGGACTAGCAATCGAGACCCAGTACTTC. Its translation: CASSLGLAIETQYF.

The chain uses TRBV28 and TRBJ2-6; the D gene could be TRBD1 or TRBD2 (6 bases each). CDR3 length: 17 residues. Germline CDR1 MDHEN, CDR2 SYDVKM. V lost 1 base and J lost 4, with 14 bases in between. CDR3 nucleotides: TGTGCCAGCAGTTTATCTCTTAGGGGGGCCGGGGCCAACGTCCTGACTTTC. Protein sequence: CASSLSLRGAGANVLTF. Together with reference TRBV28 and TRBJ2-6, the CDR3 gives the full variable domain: DVKVTQSSRYLVKRTGEKVFLECVQDMDHENMFWYRQDPGLGLRLIYFSYDVKMKEKGDIPEGYSVSREKKERFSLILESASTNQTSMYLCASSLSLRGAGANVLTFGAGSRLTVL.

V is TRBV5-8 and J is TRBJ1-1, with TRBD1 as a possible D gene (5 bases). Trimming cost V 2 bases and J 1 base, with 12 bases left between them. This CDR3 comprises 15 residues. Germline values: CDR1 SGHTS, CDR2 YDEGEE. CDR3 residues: CASSFDRLSNTEAFF. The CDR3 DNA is TGTGCCAGCAGCTTCGACAGACTTTCGAACACTGAAGCTTTCTTT. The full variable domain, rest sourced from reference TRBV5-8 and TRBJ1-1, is EAGVTQSPTHLIKTRGQQATLRCSPISGHTSVYWYQQALGLGLQFLLWYDEGEERNRGNFPPRFSGRQFPNYSSELNVNALELEDSALYLCASSFDRLSNTEAFFGQGTRLTVV.

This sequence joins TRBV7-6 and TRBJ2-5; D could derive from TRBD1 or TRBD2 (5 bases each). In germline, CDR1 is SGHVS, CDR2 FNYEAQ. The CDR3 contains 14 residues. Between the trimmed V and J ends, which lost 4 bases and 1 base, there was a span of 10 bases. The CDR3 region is CASSSGTAQETQYF. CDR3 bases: TGTGCCAGCAGCTCCGGGACGGCCCAAGAGACCCAGTACTTC.

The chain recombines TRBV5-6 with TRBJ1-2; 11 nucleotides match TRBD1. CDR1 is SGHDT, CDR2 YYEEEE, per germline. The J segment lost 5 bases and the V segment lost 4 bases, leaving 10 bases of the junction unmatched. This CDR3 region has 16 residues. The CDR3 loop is CASSPRSGQGVYGYTF. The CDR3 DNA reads TGTGCCAGCAGCCCAAGATCGGGACAGGGGGTTTATGGCTACACCTTC.

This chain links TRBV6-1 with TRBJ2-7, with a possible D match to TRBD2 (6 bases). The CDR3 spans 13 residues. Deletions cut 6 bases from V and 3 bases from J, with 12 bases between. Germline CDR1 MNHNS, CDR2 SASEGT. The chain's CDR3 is CASRLREIYEQYF. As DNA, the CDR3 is TGTGCCAGCAGGTTACGGGAGATCTACGAGCAGTACTTC.

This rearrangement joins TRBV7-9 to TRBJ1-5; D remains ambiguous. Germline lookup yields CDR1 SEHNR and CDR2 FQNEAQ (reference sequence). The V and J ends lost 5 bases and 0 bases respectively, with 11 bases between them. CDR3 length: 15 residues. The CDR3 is CASSRSGDSNQPQHF. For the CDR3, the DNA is TGTGCCAGCAGCCGTAGTGGTGATAGCAATCAGCCCCAGCATTTT.

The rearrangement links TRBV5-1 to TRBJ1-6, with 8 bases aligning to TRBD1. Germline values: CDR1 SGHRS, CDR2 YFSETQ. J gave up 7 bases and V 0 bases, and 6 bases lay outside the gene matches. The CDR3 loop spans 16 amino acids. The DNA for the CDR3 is TGCGCCAGCAGCTTGGGACAGGGGTTGGAGAATTCACCCCTCCACTTT. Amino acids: CASSLGQGLENSPLHF.

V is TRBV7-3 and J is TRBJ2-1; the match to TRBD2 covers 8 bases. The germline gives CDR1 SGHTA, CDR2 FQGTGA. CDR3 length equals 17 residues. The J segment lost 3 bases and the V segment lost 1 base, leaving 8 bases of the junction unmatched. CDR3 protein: CASSLNPAGADYNEQFF. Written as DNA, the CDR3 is TGTGCCAGCAGCTTAAACCCAGCGGGAGCGGACTACAATGAGCAGTTCTTC.

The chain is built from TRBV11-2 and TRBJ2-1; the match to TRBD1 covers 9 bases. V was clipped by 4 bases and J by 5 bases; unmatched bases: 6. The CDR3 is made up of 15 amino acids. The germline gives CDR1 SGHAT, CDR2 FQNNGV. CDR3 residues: CASSSYRDRDNEQFF. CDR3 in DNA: TGTGCCAGCAGCTCATACCGGGACAGGGACAATGAGCAGTTCTTC.